Below are 32 T cell receptor beta chains sequenced from a single sample in a study of regulatory T cells in long-lasting Graves disease. Specified time point: newly diagnosed GD, antithyroid drugs for less than 3 months. PBMC-extracted RNA yielded the TCR library. Arm-PCR of CDR3 regions and iRepertoire HTBI primers were the basis on which TCR beta libraries were built. From the multiplex PCR reads, TCRdb called clonotypes with MiXCR, one entry per CDR3 protein. The data contain around 420,000 distinct CDR3 sequences, around 15% of them seen just once; the ten biggest clones take up about a fifth. Sample: peripheral blood mononuclear cells (PBMCs), taken at new diagnosis, from a patient treated with antithyroid drugs. The receptors stem from a female donor with Graves disease.

This clonotype was detected many times. The chain employs TRBV27 and TRBJ1-5; D is unresolved. The ends were cut back, 6 bases at V and 3 bases at J, with 9 bases in the middle. The CDR3 contains 13 residues. Germline CDR1 is MNHEY and CDR2 is SMNVEV (reference sequence). CDR3 bases: TGTGCCAGCAGCTTAGGCGTCAATCAGCCCCAGCATTTT. It is translated as CASSLGVNQPQHF.

The chain links TRBV28 to TRBJ2-1, with 9 bases lining up with TRBD1. This CDR3 has 15 amino acids. In germline, CDR1 is MDHEN, CDR2 SYDVKM. Trimming at V came to 4 bases and at J to 8 bases, leaving 9 bases not matched to a gene. CDR3 amino acids: CASSSWTGAGDEQFF. CDR3 sequence (DNA): TGTGCCAGCAGTTCTTGGACAGGGGCCGGCGATGAGCAGTTCTTC.

This clonotype was detected ten times or more. The DNA for the CDR3 is TGTGCCAGCAGTGAAGCGGGGGGAGGAAGCCGGATAAAGACCCAGTACTTC. This gives the protein CASSEAGGGSRIKTQYF. The chain carries TRBV2 and TRBJ2-5; TRBD2 is a possible D gene (6 bases). Trimming removed 0 bases at V and 6 bases at J, with 20 bases between. This CDR3 has 17 residues. The germline CDR1 and CDR2 sequences are SNHLY and FYNNEI.

This clonotype was detected ten times or more. The CDR3 protein is CASSESLGPGAEAFF. The DNA for the CDR3 is TGCGCCAGCAGTGAGTCTCTCGGGCCTGGTGCTGAAGCTTTCTTT. The V gene is TRBV10-2, the J gene TRBJ1-1; D is unclear. V was cut by 0 bases and J by 6 bases, with 14 bases left in between. From germline, CDR1 is WSHSY and CDR2 SAAADI. This CDR3 contains 15 residues.

The V gene is TRBV7-2, the J gene TRBJ2-1; perhaps TRBD2 as D (6 bases). The V end was cut by 5 bases, the J end by 7 bases, with 15 bases between. This CDR3 contains 14 residues. Germline values: CDR1 SGHTA, CDR2 FQGNSA. This CDR3 is CASSPGLARNEQFF. CDR3 DNA: TGTGCCAGCAGCCCTGGGCTAGCGAGGAATGAGCAGTTCTTC. Full variable domain (missing parts from reference TRBV7-2 and TRBJ2-1): GAGVSQSPSNKVTEKGKDVELRCDPISGHTALYWYRQSLGQGLEFLIYFQGNSAPDKSGLPSDRFSAERTGGSVSTLTIQRTQQEDSAVYLCASSPGLARNEQFFGPGTRLTVL.

This clonotype was seen repeatedly, ten times or more. The chain carries TRBV6-1 and TRBJ2-2, with D tentatively TRBD2 (6 bases). The germline V gene has CDR1 MNHNS and CDR2 SASEGT. This CDR3 contains 16 residues. Trimming pared 5 bases from V and 1 base from J, leaving 14 bases between. CDR3 sequence reads: CASSTYRGLNTGELFF. The CDR3 DNA sequence: TGTGCCAGCAGTACCTACCGGGGACTGAACACCGGGGAGCTGTTTTTT.

This clonotype was seen a few times. The chain has TRBV7-6 and TRBJ2-7; tentatively, D is TRBD1 or TRBD2 (6 bases each). This CDR3 is 16 amino acids long. From germline, CDR1 is SGHVS and CDR2 FNYEAQ. V lost 1 base, J lost 4 bases, and 17 bases lay in between. The CDR3 nucleotides read TGTGCCAGCAGCTTAGGGGGGGCCAGGGGAGGATACGAGCAGTACTTC. Its translation is CASSLGGARGGYEQYF.

The J gene is TRBJ2-4, the V gene TRBV7-9, with no clear D. This CDR3 contains 14 residues. The V end lost 6 bases, the J end lost 3 bases, and 12 bases lay between the germline ends. Per the germline V gene, CDR1 is SEHNR and CDR2 is FQNEAQ (reference sequence). The CDR3 region has the DNA TGTGCCAGCAGTTACGCCTTGGGCAAAAACATTCAGTACTTC. Protein product: CASSYALGKNIQYF.

This clonotype was counted ten times or more. This chain links TRBV7-9 with TRBJ2-2, with no clear D. Trimming took 5 bases from V and 4 from J, leaving 14 bases between them. Germline lookup yields CDR1 SEHNR and CDR2 FQNEAQ (reference sequence). The CDR3 consists of 15 residues. The CDR3 here is CASSPSDGTTGELFF. CDR3 bases: TGTGCCAGCAGCCCATCAGACGGAACCACCGGGGAGCTGTTTTTT.

The table lists this clonotype with a few counts. Sequence at one end of the junction differs from germline and may be a read error. V usage is TRBV27 and J usage is TRBJ1-5, with D perhaps matching TRBD1 (6 bases). CDR3 length equals 15 residues. Per germline, CDR1 MNHEY and CDR2 SMNVEV (reference sequence). CDR3 coding DNA: TGTGCCAGCAGTTTAGGTTACGGGGGCAATCGGCCCCAGCATTTT. It codes for CASSLGYGGNRPQHF.

This clonotype came up many times. This chain uses TRBV11-2 with TRBJ2-1; the D gene is possibly TRBD2 (6 bases). The germline gives CDR1 SGHAT, CDR2 FQNNGV. This CDR3 is 13 amino acids long. V was shortened by 3 bases and J by 5 bases, with 8 bases between the two germline ends. In DNA form, the CDR3 reads TGTGCCAGCAGCTTCCTAGCGAACAATGAGCAGTTCTTC. It yields the protein CASSFLANNEQFF.

This clonotype was recorded many times. The rearrangement links TRBV28 to TRBJ2-5; possibly TRBD2 for D (6 bases). The ends were cut back, 6 bases at V and 7 bases at J, with 12 bases in the middle. Germline V gene lookup returns CDR1 MDHEN and CDR2 SYDVKM. There are 12 residues in the CDR3. The CDR3 reads CASRTGTRTQYF. The CDR3 coding sequence is TGTGCCAGCAGAACCGGGACTCGGACCCAGTACTTC.

The table lists this clonotype with a count of one. V and J are TRBV6-5 and TRBJ1-1; the D is unclear. Germline loops: CDR1 MNHEY, CDR2 SVGAGI. V gave up 4 bases and J gave up 7 bases, with 10 bases separating them. The CDR3 totals 12 residues. The CDR3: CASSFSTIEAFF. The CDR3 nucleotides are TGTGCCAGCAGTTTCTCTACTATTGAAGCTTTCTTT.

This clonotype was seen repeatedly, ten times or more. V and J are TRBV12-3 or TRBV12-4 and TRBJ1-3; the D is unclear. Trimming removed 1 base from V and 1 base from J, with 5 bases in between. The length of the CDR3 is 14 residues. The CDR3 is CASSLEQSGNTIYF. The CDR3 coding sequence is TGTGCCAGCAGTTTAGAACAATCTGGAAACACCATATATTTT.

On this clonotype itself: With only one base between it and a far larger clone, this is likely a read error. This sequence joins TRBV11-3 and TRBJ2-5; D perhaps matches TRBD1 (5 bases). The germline V gene encodes CDR1 SGHNT and CDR2 YENEEA. CDR3 length: 14 amino acids. Written as DNA, the CDR3 is TGTGCCAGCAGCTTCCTTCAGGGTGACGAGACCCGGTACTTC. Encoded protein: CASSFLQGDETRYF.

V is TRBV18 and J is TRBJ1-4; D remains unclear. Deletions cut 2 bases from V and 8 bases from J, with 15 bases between. The V gene's germline CDR1 is KGHSH and CDR2 LQKENI. The CDR3 is made up of 15 amino acids. Here the CDR3 DNA reads TGTGCCAGCTCACCAAGAACTACTTCTCAGGAAAAACTGTTTTTT. Encoded protein: CASSPRTTSQEKLFF.

This clonotype was counted only a few times. The J gene is TRBJ2-3, the V gene TRBV6-1; 8 bases line up with TRBD1. Germline CDR1 and CDR2: MNHNS and SASEGT. V lost 0 bases, J lost 7 bases, and 9 bases stayed unmatched. The CDR3 consists of 16 residues. For the CDR3, the DNA is TGTGCCAGCAGTGAAGCGGGCAGGGGGCGTCAAAATACGCAGTATTTT. It translates to CASSEAGRGRQNTQYF.

This clonotype was counted a few times. The gene calls are TRBV10-3 and TRBJ2-2; no reliable D call. There are 11 residues in the CDR3. Germline CDR1 and CDR2: ENHRY and SYGVKD. The V end lost 3 bases, the J end lost 11 bases, and 7 bases lay between the germline ends. In DNA, the CDR3 is TGTGCCATCAGTGACACAGCTGAGCTGTTTTTT. Protein: CAISDTAELFF.

Concerning this clonotype itself: A far larger clone is only one base removed, so a read error is likely. V is TRBV27 and J is TRBJ2-2, with TRBD1 matching over 9 bases. The germline CDR1 and CDR2 sequences are MNHEY and SMNVEV (reference sequence). The CDR3 is made up of 17 amino acids. V shed 5 bases and J 3 bases; nucleotides not matched to a gene: 10. The CDR3 nucleotides are TGTGCCAGCAGTGATTCGGGGACAGGGTTGGACACCGGGGAGCTGTTTTTT. Amino acids: CASSDSGTGLDTGELFF.

This chain connects TRBV5-1 to TRBJ1-4; tentative D call: TRBD1 (5 bases). V shed 4 bases and J shed 3 bases, with 13 bases lying between them. The germline V gene has CDR1 SGHRS and CDR2 YFSETQ. The CDR3 loop spans 15 amino acids. The DNA of the CDR3 is TGCGCCAGCAGCGGAGGGGACGCGTCTAATGAAAAACTGTTTTTT. Translation: CASSGGDASNEKLFF.

This clonotype was seen repeatedly, ten times or more. The chain employs TRBV7-9 and TRBJ2-1, with 12 bases identical to TRBD2. The CDR3 is 18 residues long. The germline gives CDR1 SEHNR, CDR2 FQNEAQ (reference sequence). J lost 3 bases, V lost 2 bases, and 8 bases had no gene match. For the CDR3, the DNA is TGTGCCAGCAGCTTACGGGCCCGGACTAGCGGGAACTACAATGAGCAGTTCTTC. This codes for CASSLRARTSGNYNEQFF.

This clonotype was counted a few times. The chain links TRBV6-2 or TRBV6-3 to TRBJ1-1, with TRBD1 as a possible D gene (6 bases). The germline gives CDR1 MNHEY, CDR2 SVGEGT. CDR3 length equals 14 residues. V was trimmed by 8 bases and J by 1 base, leaving 14 bases between them. The CDR3 protein is CASADSSKNTEAFF. The CDR3 DNA follows: TGTGCCAGCGCGGACAGTTCGAAGAACACTGAAGCTTTCTTT.

This clonotype was observed many times. The chain combines TRBV27 with TRBJ1-4; D uncertain. The germline V and J ends were trimmed by 5 bases and 5 bases, with 6 bases remaining between them. Germline V gene sequence: CDR1 MNHEY, CDR2 SMNVEV (reference sequence). The CDR3 runs to 12 residues. The CDR3 DNA reads as TGTGCCAGCAGTAATCCCAATGAAAAACTGTTTTTT. Protein sequence: CASSNPNEKLFF.

At least ten counts were recorded for this clonotype. The chain has TRBV2 and TRBJ2-5, with 11 bases that match TRBD2. From germline, CDR1 is SNHLY and CDR2 FYNNEI. The junction had 4 bases not matched to a gene; V was cut back by 6 bases and J by 1 base. The CDR3 consists of 15 residues. The CDR3, as DNA: TGTGCCAGCAGGCCCGGACTAGCGGGCCAAGAGACCCAGTACTTC. Protein sequence: CASRPGLAGQETQYF.

In its sample, this clonotype was seen many times. The chain has TRBV28 and TRBJ2-3; a weak D match, TRBD2 (7 bases). Trimming pared 6 bases from V and 1 base from J, leaving 17 bases between. Germline V gene data show CDR1 as MDHEN and CDR2 as SYDVKM. This CDR3 is 16 amino acids long. CDR3 residues: CASRPYRGAGTDTQYF. CDR3 DNA: TGTGCCAGCAGACCATACCGGGGGGCTGGCACAGATACGCAGTATTTT. Full variable domain (outside the CDR3, taken from reference TRBV28 and TRBJ2-3): DVKVTQSSRYLVKRTGEKVFLECVQDMDHENMFWYRQDPGLGLRLIYFSYDVKMKEKGDIPEGYSVSREKKERFSLILESASTNQTSMYLCASRPYRGAGTDTQYFGPGTRLTVL.

This clonotype occurred many times. The chain couples TRBV10-3 to TRBJ2-1; TRBD2 agrees at 11 bases. The CDR3 loop spans 15 amino acids. V dropped 6 bases and J dropped 6; count of bases not matched to a gene: 7. CDR1 and CDR2 (germline): ENHRY, SYGVKD. The CDR3 bases are TGTGCCATCAGCTCGACTAGCGGGAATCCCAATGAGCAGTTCTTC. Its protein product is CAISSTSGNPNEQFF.

The rearrangement uses TRBV28 and TRBJ1-2; 9 positions agree with TRBD1. The CDR3 length is 16 residues. Germline V CDR1 and CDR2: MDHEN, SYDVKM. The trim removed 6 bases at V and 4 bases at J, leaving 12 bases unmatched. The CDR3 loop reads CASSGSGQGRGYGYTF. CDR3 nucleotide sequence: TGTGCCAGCAGCGGGTCGGGACAGGGTAGGGGCTATGGCTACACCTTC.

This clonotype has only a few counts. This chain uses TRBV7-2 with TRBJ2-5; 8 positions agree with TRBD2. Losses at the gene ends were 6 bases for V and 4 bases for J; bases not matched to a gene: 10. Per germline, CDR1 SGHTA and CDR2 FQGNSA. This CDR3 region has 15 residues. CDR3 in amino acids: CASREGRGGRETQYF. CDR3 DNA sequence: TGTGCCAGCAGGGAAGGACGGGGGGGAAGAGAGACCCAGTACTTC.

A few counts support this clonotype. The CDR3 region has the DNA TGCGCCAGCAGTGACTCAACAGCATACGAGCAGTACTTC. Its protein is CASSDSTAYEQYF. The V call is TRBV10-2, the J call TRBJ2-7, with D unclear. The CDR3 consists of 13 residues. Germline values: CDR1 WSHSY, CDR2 SAAADI. V shed 3 bases and J shed 4 bases, with 10 bases lying between them.

There are many counts of this clonotype. The V call is TRBV6-5, the J call TRBJ2-1, with 11 bases identical to TRBD1. CDR1 and CDR2 from the germline V gene are MNHEY and SVGAGI. CDR3 length equals 15 residues. The V gene end was trimmed by 3 bases and the J gene end by 8 bases; junction bases not matched to a gene: 6. CDR3 sequence reads: CASSYRTGGKDEQFF. CDR3 coding DNA: TGTGCCAGCAGTTATCGGACAGGGGGCAAGGATGAGCAGTTCTTC.

V is TRBV5-1 and J is TRBJ2-1; the match to TRBD2 covers 8 bases. After removal of 6 bases from V and 7 bases from J, the junction contained 6 bases not matched to a gene. The CDR3 loop spans 13 amino acids. From germline, CDR1 is SGHRS and CDR2 YFSETQ. CDR3 loop: CASKTSELNEQFF. CDR3 coding DNA: TGCGCCAGCAAGACTAGCGAGCTAAATGAGCAGTTCTTC.

V is TRBV7-9 and J is TRBJ2-1, with TRBD1 matching 9 bases. Germline V lookup: CDR1 SEHNR, CDR2 FQNEAQ (reference sequence). Germline trimming cut 8 bases from V and 10 bases from J; bases unmatched to any gene: 18. The CDR3 consists of 16 residues. The CDR3, as DNA: TGTGCCAGCGACTTCTCGGGGACAGGGACAATAACGGAGCAGTTCTTC. Translation: CASDFSGTGTITEQFF. Looking up the rest from reference TRBV7-9 and TRBJ2-1 gives the full variable domain: DTGVSQNPRHKITKRGQNVTFRCDPISEHNRLYWYRQTLGQGPEFLTYFQNEAQLEKSRLLSDRFSAERPKGSFSTLEIQRTEQGDSAMYLCASDFSGTGTITEQFFGPGTRLTVL.